The rows below give T cell receptor beta chains drawn from one sample of a study of blood T cell repertoires in COVID-19. Generated by immunoSEQ multiplex PCR, the TCRdb table keeps only in-frame clones and is missing some. The sample holds some 150,000 clones, around four fifths seen once. Material for sequencing was peripheral blood. Source of these receptors: a human donor in a cohort sampled during active COVID-19. CDR3s include the opening cysteine and the closing phenylalanine or tryptophan. The order of the fields is V gene, D gene, J gene, clone size, CDR3 protein, CDR3 DNA. The D gene is left open where the match is weak. The size entry is marked missing in some rows and otherwise reads once, few, many or a size class.

TRBV7-2	.	TRBJ2-1	.	CASSFRTPNEQFF	TGTGCCAGCAGCTTTCGGACACCGAATGAGCAGTTCTTC
TRBV19	.	TRBJ1-6	few	CASSATEPRPLHF	TGTGCCAGTAGTGCGACGGAGCCGCGCCCCCTCCACTTT
TRBV7-6	.	TRBJ2-3	once	CASSLDTGPPGDTQYF	TGTGCCAGCAGCTTAGACACTGGGCCGCCTGGAGATACGCAGTATTTT
TRBV6-5	.	TRBJ2-2	.	CASRTGANTGELFF	TGTGCCAGCAGGACAGGAGCTAACACCGGGGAGCTGTTTTTT
TRBV4-2	.	TRBJ2-1	.	CASSRSRSSYNEQFF	TGTGCCAGCAGCCGATCTAGGAGCTCCTACAATGAGCAGTTCTTC
TRBV7-2	.	TRBJ2-5	.	CASSRPRLRVSQETQYF	TGTGCCAGCAGTCGTCCCCGCTTGCGGGTTTCCCAAGAGACCCAGTACTTC
TRBV7-9	.	TRBJ2-5	.	CASSSRGLQETQYF	TGTGCCAGCAGCTCCAGGGGCCTACAAGAGACCCAGTACTTC
TRBV9	.	TRBJ1-2	.	CASSPSQGYYGYTF	TGTGCCAGCAGCCCGTCGCAGGGCTACTATGGCTACACCTTC
TRBV6-4	TRBD2	TRBJ2-3	.	CASSDSGGAGADTQYF	TGTGCCAGCAGTGACTCGGGAGGAGCGGGGGCGGATACGCAGTATTTT
TRBV2	.	TRBJ1-6	.	CASKPETGYNSPLHF	TGTGCCAGCAAACCCGAGACAGGATATAATTCACCCCTCCACTTT
TRBV5-6	TRBD1	TRBJ1-1	.	CASSLRDRANTEAFF	TGTGCCAGCAGCTTGCGGGACAGGGCGAACACTGAAGCTTTCTTT
TRBV25-1	TRBD2	TRBJ2-3	.	CASTATSGTDTQYF	TGTGCCAGCACCGCGACTAGCGGGACTGATACGCAGTATTTT
TRBV6-6	.	TRBJ2-1	.	CASSRERVSDYNEQFF	TGTGCCAGCAGTAGGGAGCGGGTATCGGACTACAATGAGCAGTTCTTC
TRBV3-1/TRBV3-2	.	TRBJ2-2	.	CASSQSTGELFF	TGTGCCAGCAGCCAGTCAACCGGGGAGCTGTTTTTT
TRBV5-4	TRBD2	TRBJ2-5	.	CASGTSGRAGRETQYF	TGTGCCAGCGGCACTAGCGGGAGGGCCGGTCGGGAGACCCAGTACTTC
TRBV4-2	.	TRBJ1-2	.	CASSQEDSAYGYTF	TGTGCCAGCAGCCAAGAGGACAGCGCCTATGGCTACACCTTC
TRBV5-1	.	TRBJ2-6	.	CASSLGRLPDSGANVLTF	TGCGCCAGCAGCCTTGGCAGACTCCCAGACTCTGGGGCCAACGTCCTGACTTTC
TRBV27	.	TRBJ2-1	.	CASSLIYSVSSYNEQFF	TGTGCCAGCAGTTTGATTTATAGCGTGAGCTCCTACAATGAGCAGTTCTTC
TRBV28	TRBD1	TRBJ1-5	.	CASVQGANQPQHF	TGTGCCAGCGTCCAGGGGGCGAATCAGCCCCAGCATTTT
TRBV19	TRBD1	TRBJ2-6	.	CASSINRDRVSGANVLTF	TGTGCCAGTAGTATAAACCGGGACAGGGTCTCTGGGGCCAACGTCCTGACTTTC
TRBV5-1	TRBD2	TRBJ2-2	.	CASRASGGGGELFF	TGCGCCAGTCGGGCTAGCGGGGGCGGCGGGGAGCTGTTTTTT
TRBV11-2	TRBD1	TRBJ2-1	once	CASSPGTGVYNEQFF	TGTGCCAGCAGCCCCGGGACAGGGGTTTACAATGAGCAGTTCTTC
TRBV24-1	.	TRBJ1-5	.	CATSEGRVGNQPQHF	TGTGCCACCAGTGAGGGCAGGGTTGGCAATCAGCCCCAGCATTTT